These 14 T cell receptor beta chains were all obtained from the same sample, sequenced in a study of blood T cells in healthy people across ages. Primed by a sample-barcoded 5' primer and a J-beta primer mix, a second PCR proceeded for about 6 to 11 cycles. MiXCR, run by TCRdb on the 5' RACE reads, gives a single entry per CDR3 protein. The repertoire has about 830,000 distinct CDR3 sequences, around 62% of them found once; the top ten carry around 30%. Sequenced input: blood. These receptor sequences come from a man aged 30 to 45 in good health.

This clonotype appeared a few times. This chain connects TRBV4-2 to TRBJ2-7, with TRBD2 matching over 10 bases. V lost 3 bases to trimming and J lost 5 bases; unmatched junction nucleotides: 13. The germline CDR1 and CDR2 sequences are LGHNA and YNFKEQ. This CDR3 region has 17 residues. This chain's CDR3 is CASSHPRGSGGADEQYF. The CDR3 bases are TGTGCCAGCAGCCACCCCAGGGGGAGCGGGGGGGCCGACGAGCAGTACTTC.

This chain uses TRBV9 with TRBJ2-7, with 10 bases lining up with TRBD1. Germline V gives CDR1 SGDLS, CDR2 YYNGEE. This CDR3 region has 17 residues. With 3 bases clipped from V and 2 bases from J, the junction kept 11 bases outside the gene matches. The CDR3 region is CASSEGQGPFSPYEQYF. The CDR3, as DNA: TGTGCCAGCAGCGAGGGACAGGGGCCTTTCTCCCCCTACGAGCAGTACTTC.

The rearrangement joins TRBV29-1 to TRBJ1-2; 8 positions match TRBD1. Germline CDR1 and CDR2: SQVTM and ANQGSEA. The CDR3 loop spans 15 amino acids. Trimming cost V 4 bases and J 4 bases; bases outside gene matches: 11. This chain's CDR3 is CSVGPDRAIGYGYTF. CDR3 in DNA: TGCAGCGTTGGCCCGGACAGGGCGATTGGCTATGGCTACACCTTC.

The chain employs TRBV20-1 and TRBJ2-7; 10 positions match TRBD1. Losses at the gene ends were 4 bases for V and 1 base for J; bases not matched to a gene: 7. The CDR3 spans 15 residues. Germline V gene lookup returns CDR1 DFQATT and CDR2 SNEGSKA (reference sequence). CDR3 sequence: CSAIPGQGSSYEQYF. For the CDR3, the DNA is TGCAGTGCTATCCCGGGACAGGGGTCTTCCTACGAGCAGTACTTC.

The V and J genes are TRBV6-5 and TRBJ2-1; no clear D gene. Germline V gene lookup returns CDR1 MNHEY and CDR2 SVGAGI. V was trimmed by 6 bases and J by 6 bases, leaving 12 bases between them. The CDR3 is 13 amino acids. CDR3 residues: CASSQYPGNEQFF. The CDR3 DNA reads as TGTGCCAGCAGCCAGTACCCAGGCAATGAGCAGTTCTTC.

This clonotype occurred a few times. The chain joins TRBV29-1 to TRBJ2-1, with 7 bases lining up with TRBD1. V lost 5 bases to trimming and J lost 4 bases; unmatched junction nucleotides: 8. In germline, CDR1 is SQVTM, CDR2 ANQGSEA. The CDR3 has 14 amino acids. This chain's CDR3 is CSVSSQGKYNEQFF. Written as DNA, the CDR3 is TGCAGCGTTTCCTCACAGGGGAAATACAATGAGCAGTTCTTC.

The genes are TRBV20-1 and TRBJ2-7, with a possible D match to TRBD1 (5 bases). V lost 5 bases and J 3 bases, leaving 11 bases between the germline ends. Germline V gene lookup returns CDR1 DFQATT and CDR2 SNEGSKA (reference sequence). This CDR3 has 12 amino acids. The CDR3 DNA follows: TGCAGTGCTCAGGGAAAGATCTACGAGCAGTACTTC. Translating gives CSAQGKIYEQYF.

The chain has TRBV7-2 and TRBJ2-6; D unresolved. The germline V and J ends were trimmed by 6 bases and 1 base, with 10 bases remaining between them. The CDR3 sequence is 15 residues long. Germline V CDR1 and CDR2: SGHTA, FQGNSA. CDR3 coding DNA: TGTGCCAGCAGGTTGATGGAGTCTGGGGCCAACGTCCTGACTTTC. Protein product: CASRLMESGANVLTF.

The chain is built from TRBV27 and TRBJ2-7; no firm D call. This CDR3 comprises 13 residues. From germline, CDR1 is MNHEY and CDR2 SMNVEV (reference sequence). V lost 3 bases, J lost 4 bases, and 10 bases lay in between. CDR3 coding DNA: TGTGCCAGCAGTTTCTCCCCGGCGTACGAGCAGTACTTC. Amino acid sequence: CASSFSPAYEQYF.

This clonotype has a handful of counts. This chain connects TRBV7-3 to TRBJ2-1; D is possibly TRBD1 (6 bases). Germline V gene sequence: CDR1 SGHTA, CDR2 FQGTGA. V lost 4 bases to trimming and J lost 7 bases, with 20 bases between them. This CDR3 spans 16 amino acids. This CDR3 reads CASSSGPRERGNEQFF. The CDR3 DNA reads as TGTGCCAGCAGCTCCGGACCCAGGGAGAGGGGGAATGAGCAGTTCTTC.

The chain couples TRBV7-9 to TRBJ2-7; no firm D call. V was shortened by 5 bases and J by 5 bases, with 7 bases between the two germline ends. The CDR3 extends over 11 amino acids. Germline V lookup: CDR1 SEHNR, CDR2 FQNEAQ (reference sequence). CDR3 coding DNA: TGTGCCAGCAGCAACACCCACGAGCAGTACTTC. Amino acid sequence: CASSNTHEQYF.

CDR3 bases: TGTGCCAGCAGTTACCGTGTTCCGGACAGTACTTACGAGCAGTACTTC. It is translated as CASSYRVPDSTYEQYF. The rearrangement uses TRBV6-5 and TRBJ2-4; D might be TRBD1 (6 bases). TRBJ2-7 matches the DNA end more closely, so the J call is doubtful. The CDR3 covers 16 residues. Germline assignment: CDR1 MNHEY and CDR2 SVGAGI.

This sequence joins TRBV20-1 and TRBJ2-4, with 9 nucleotides matching TRBD1. Germline assignment: CDR1 DFQATT and CDR2 SNEGSKA (reference sequence). The V gene end was trimmed by 0 bases and the J gene end by 6 bases; junction bases not matched to a gene: 3. The CDR3 sequence is 14 residues long. The CDR3 protein is CSARDGQGINIQYF. CDR3 nucleotide sequence: TGCAGTGCTAGAGATGGACAGGGGATAAACATTCAGTACTTC.

This clonotype showed up just once. The chain couples TRBV4-3 to TRBJ1-2, with 8 bases matching TRBD1. The CDR3 has 16 residues. The V gene end was trimmed by 1 base and the J gene end by 3 bases; junction bases not matched to a gene: 7. From germline, CDR1 is LGHNA and CDR2 YSLEER. The DNA for the CDR3 is TGCGCCAGCAGCCAAGCCCGGGACAGGAAGGACTATGGCTACACCTTC. Translated, it gives CASSQARDRKDYGYTF.